These T cell receptor beta chains were read from a single sample in a study of molecular identifiers for immune sequencing clone quantification. Using its own MiXCR run on the PCR reads, TCRdb lists one record per CDR3 protein. The repertoire holds approximately 90,000 distinct CDR3 sequences, with 24% as singletons. The sequencing input was naive CD8+ T cells from blood, with Jurkat cell RNA spiked in. Receptors were obtained from a human donor in good health. Some libraries in this study had Jurkat cell RNA spiked in. The CDR3 runs from the conserved cysteine through the conserved F or W. D genes are given only for firm matches. Some rows have no size entry. The others give once, few or many, or a class for an expanded clone.

d_call j_call clone_size v_call cdr3_aa cdr3_nt
TRBD2 TRBJ2-7 many TRBV29-1 CSVEGRSSGGSYEQYF TGCAGCGTTGAAGGTAGATCTAGCGGGGGGTCCTACGAGCAGTACTTC
TRBD1 TRBJ2-7 few TRBV15 CATSPTGGEQYF TGTGCCACCAGCCCAACAGGGGGCGAGCAGTACTTC
. TRBJ2-7 . TRBV11-2 CAGSLVSGAVGSYEQYF TGTGCCGGCAGCTTAGTATCCGGAGCTGTAGGGTCCTACGAGCAGTACTTC
TRBD2 TRBJ2-1 many TRBV30 CAWSEGTSVYNEQFF TGTGCCTGGAGTGAAGGGACTAGCGTCTACAATGAGCAGTTCTTC
. TRBJ2-3 many TRBV5-4 CASSQGTGTDTQYF TGTGCCAGCAGCCAAGGGACTGGCACAGATACGCAGTATTTT
. TRBJ2-7 few TRBV19 CASSIGSGVSYEQYF TGTGCCAGTAGTATTGGTTCGGGAGTGTCCTACGAGCAGTACTTC
. TRBJ2-7 many TRBV27 CASSLYPLGVRDEQYF TGTGCCAGCAGTTTATACCCCCTGGGGGTTCGCGACGAGCAGTACTTC
. TRBJ1-6 many TRBV4-1 CASSQDGVMSGDSYNSPLHF TGCGCCAGCAGCCAAGATGGAGTCATGTCCGGGGACTCCTATAATTCACCCCTCCACTTT
TRBD2 TRBJ2-1 few TRBV29-1 CSVDKVTSGGETNEQFF TGCAGCGTTGATAAGGTGACTAGCGGGGGGGAAACGAATGAGCAGTTCTTC
TRBD2 TRBJ2-3 many TRBV10-3 CAISESGRVGDTQYF TGTGCCATCAGTGAGAGCGGGAGGGTCGGTGATACGCAGTATTTT
. TRBJ2-3 many TRBV19 CASSMMSTDTQYF TGTGCCAGTAGTATGATGAGCACAGATACGCAGTATTTT
. TRBJ1-1 many TRBV9 CASSVVDRGWQDTEAFF TGTGCCAGCAGCGTAGTAGATCGAGGCTGGCAGGACACTGAAGCTTTCTTT
. TRBJ1-1 many TRBV4-1 CASSQGFPMNTEAFF TGCGCCAGCAGCCAGGGGTTCCCTATGAACACTGAAGCTTTCTTT
. TRBJ2-3 many TRBV7-8 CASSPRTTSTDTQYF TGTGCCAGCAGCCCACGGACTACTAGCACAGATACGCAGTATTTT
TRBD2 TRBJ2-1 many TRBV30 CAWSEQTSGTYNEQFF TGTGCCTGGAGTGAACAGACTAGCGGTACCTACAATGAGCAGTTCTTC
. TRBJ2-7 few TRBV28 CASSLERQNYEQYF TGTGCCAGCAGCTTGGAGCGTCAAAACTACGAGCAGTACTTC
. TRBJ2-3 many TRBV6-5 CASTNPGRGFDTQYF TGTGCCAGCACCAACCCGGGGCGGGGATTTGATACGCAGTATTTT
. TRBJ2-2 many TRBV27 CASGPHPVGELFF TGTGCCAGCGGTCCCCATCCGGTCGGGGAGCTGTTTTTT
TRBD1 TRBJ1-1 . TRBV30 CAWSEGQGNTEAFF TGTGCCTGGAGTGAGGGACAGGGGAACACTGAAGCTTTCTTT
TRBD1 TRBJ2-7 many TRBV5-1 CASSEGTGAYEQYF TGCGCCAGCAGCGAAGGGACAGGGGCCTACGAGCAGTACTTC
. TRBJ1-1 many TRBV13 CASSLGWAENTEAFF TGTGCCAGCAGCTTAGGTTGGGCAGAAAACACTGAAGCTTTCTTT
. TRBJ2-5 . TRBV7-9 CASSRHQGILETQYF TGTGCCAGCAGCCGACACCAGGGGATCCTGGAGACCCAGTACTTC
TRBD1 TRBJ2-3 many TRBV6-1 CASSVDRDRAIDTQYF TGTGCCAGCAGTGTTGACCGGGACAGGGCCATAGATACGCAGTATTTT
TRBD2 TRBJ2-2 many TRBV5-1 CASSLAVNSGSNTGELFF TGCGCCAGCAGCTTGGCCGTAAATAGCGGGTCGAACACCGGGGAGCTGTTTTTT
. TRBJ2-2 many TRBV7-9 CASSDKDKEFTGELFF TGTGCCAGCAGCGATAAGGACAAGGAATTCACCGGGGAGCTGTTTTTT
TRBD1 TRBJ2-5 . TRBV14 CASSQGDRDRGETQYF TGTGCCAGCAGCCAAGGAGACCGGGACAGGGGTGAGACCCAGTACTTC
. TRBJ1-4 . TRBV4-1 CASSQAMGNEKLLF TGCGCCAGCAGCCAGGCCATGGGTAACGAAAAACTGCTTTTT
. TRBJ1-4 many TRBV19 CASKRGDEKLFF TGTGCCAGTAAGAGAGGCGATGAAAAACTGTTTTTT
TRBD1 TRBJ1-5 many TRBV27 CASRSSTGGGNQPQHF TGTGCCAGCAGATCCTCGACAGGGGGAGGCAATCAGCCCCAGCATTTT
. TRBJ2-1 . TRBV4-1 CASSPRTQNGQFF TGCGCCAGCAGCCCCAGGACCCAAAATGGGCAGTTCTTC
TRBD1 TRBJ2-2 . TRBV5-5 CASRPTGANTGELFF TGTGCCAGCAGACCCACAGGGGCGAACACCGGGGAGCTGTTTTTT
. TRBJ2-6 many TRBV7-6 CASSSRSGANVLTF TGTGCCAGCAGCTCAAGGTCTGGGGCCAACGTCCTGACTTTC
. TRBJ2-1 many TRBV4-3 CASSQDRGPNEQFF TGCGCCAGCAGCCAAGACAGGGGCCCTAATGAGCAGTTCTTC
. TRBJ1-1 . TRBV6-5 CASCLGGDEAFF TGTGCCAGCTGCCTTGGGGGTGATGAAGCTTTCTTT
TRBD1 TRBJ1-3 many TRBV4-3 CASSQDNRGAGNTIYF TGCGCCAGCAGCCAAGATAACAGGGGGGCTGGAAACACCATATATTTT
. TRBJ2-5 . TRBV7-9 CATREGLDRRETQYF TGTGCCACAAGGGAGGGTTTGGACAGGAGGGAGACCCAGTACTTC
. TRBJ2-3 many TRBV6-5 CASSYWGEWGTDTQYF TGTGCCAGCAGTTACTGGGGGGAGTGGGGCACAGATACGCAGTATTTT